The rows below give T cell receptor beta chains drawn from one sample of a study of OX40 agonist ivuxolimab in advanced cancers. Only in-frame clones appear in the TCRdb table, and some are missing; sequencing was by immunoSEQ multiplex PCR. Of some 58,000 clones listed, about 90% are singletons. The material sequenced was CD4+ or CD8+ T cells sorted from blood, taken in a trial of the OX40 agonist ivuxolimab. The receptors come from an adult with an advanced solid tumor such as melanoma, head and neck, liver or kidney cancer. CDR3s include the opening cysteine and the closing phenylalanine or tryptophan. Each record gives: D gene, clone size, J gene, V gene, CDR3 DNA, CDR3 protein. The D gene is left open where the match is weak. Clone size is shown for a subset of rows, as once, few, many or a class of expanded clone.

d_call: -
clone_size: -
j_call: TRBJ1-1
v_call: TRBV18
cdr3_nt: TGTGCCAGCTCACAAACAGTGAACACTGAAGCTTTCTTT
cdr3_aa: CASSQTVNTEAFF

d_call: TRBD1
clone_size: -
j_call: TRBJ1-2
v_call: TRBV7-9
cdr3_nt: TGTGCCAGCAGCCGATACCGGGACAGCCTTTCTGGCTACACCTTC
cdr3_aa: CASSRYRDSLSGYTF

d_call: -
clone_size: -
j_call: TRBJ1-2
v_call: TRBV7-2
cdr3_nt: TGTGCCAGCAGCTTAAGGCAGACGTACTATGGCTACACCTTC
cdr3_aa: CASSLRQTYYGYTF

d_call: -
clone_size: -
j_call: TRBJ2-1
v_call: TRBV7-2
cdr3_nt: TGTGCCAGCAGCCCTCCGGGACCCTACGGCAATGAGCAGTTCTTC
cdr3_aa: CASSPPGPYGNEQFF

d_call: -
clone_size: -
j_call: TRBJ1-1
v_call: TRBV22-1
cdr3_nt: TGTCCTGGGAGCGCACGTCCAGGTATCAACACTGAAGCTTTCTTT
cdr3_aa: CPGSARPGINTEAFF

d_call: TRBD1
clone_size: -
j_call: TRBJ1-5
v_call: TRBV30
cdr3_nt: TGTGCCTGGAGTCTTGACAGGGGGGAGCCCCAGCATTTT
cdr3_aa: CAWSLDRGEPQHF

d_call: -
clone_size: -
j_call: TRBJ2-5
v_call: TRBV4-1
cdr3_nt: TGCGCCAGCAGCCAAGATTGGGGAGCCCCGTGGACCCAGTACTTC
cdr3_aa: CASSQDWGAPWTQYF

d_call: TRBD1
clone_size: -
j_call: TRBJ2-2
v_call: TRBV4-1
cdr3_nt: TGCGCCAGCAGCCGACAGGGGGCGAGCGGGGAGCTGTTTTTT
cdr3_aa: CASSRQGASGELFF

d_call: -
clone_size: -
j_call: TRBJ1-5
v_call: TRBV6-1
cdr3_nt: TGTGCCAGCAGTGAAGCGCTTCTATCGGGGGCTAGCAATCAGCCCCAGCATTTT
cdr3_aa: CASSEALLSGASNQPQHF

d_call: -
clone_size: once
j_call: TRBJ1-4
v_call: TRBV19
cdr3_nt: TGTGCCAGTAGTATGCGACAGGCGGCAACTAATGAAAAACTGTTTTTT
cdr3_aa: CASSMRQAATNEKLFF

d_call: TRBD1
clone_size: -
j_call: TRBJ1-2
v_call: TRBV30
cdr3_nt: TGTGCCTGGAGTCGACCCCTTAGACAGGGGAATGGCTACACCTTC
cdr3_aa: CAWSRPLRQGNGYTF

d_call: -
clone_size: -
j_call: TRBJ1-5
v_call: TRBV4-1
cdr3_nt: TGCGCCAGCAGCCAAGACAGGGGCAATCAGCCCCAGCATTTT
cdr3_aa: CASSQDRGNQPQHF

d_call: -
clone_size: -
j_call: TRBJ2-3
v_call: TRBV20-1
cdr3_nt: TGCAGTGCTAGACAGCTCGATACGCAGTATTTT
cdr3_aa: CSARQLDTQYF

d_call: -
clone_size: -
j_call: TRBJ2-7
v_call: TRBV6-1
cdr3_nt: TGTGCCAGCAGTGACCCAGGTTTGGGGGAGCAGTACTTC
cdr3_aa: CASSDPGLGEQYF

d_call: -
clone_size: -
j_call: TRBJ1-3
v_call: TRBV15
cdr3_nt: TGTGCCACCAGCAGACGGGGACCGAACTCTGGAAACACCATATATTTT
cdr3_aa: CATSRRGPNSGNTIYF